Below, one T cell receptor (beta chain) is given with its context. Its antigen is not identified. The data stem from a study of vaccination and CD4 T cells after COVID-19. About the research overall: Convalescent participants consisted of six males and four females, two being Hispanic. As a positive control, some control cultures were given a CEFX pool, while others were given an HIV-1 Nef pool or no peptide.

This CDR3 contains 16 residues. With 6 bases clipped from V and 0 bases from J, the junction kept 6 bases outside the gene matches. Per germline, CDR1 MDHEN and CDR2 SYDVKM. Regarding time point: late sampling 161 to 241 days after vaccination in a few convalescent patients. Treatment described: approximately 10-day PBMC culture with coronavirus spike peptide pools or control peptides (ViraFEST assay). The Oncomine TCR Beta short-read assay sequenced DNA from cultured CD4+ T cells. Each CDR3 protein is one row after TCRdb ran MiXCR on the PCR reads. The profile shows some 23,000 distinct CDR3 sequences, about 40% of them singletons.

The rearrangement uses TRBV28 and TRBJ2-2; 8 bases match TRBD2. The sequencing here drew on CD4+ T cells from blood, cultured in vitro, taken about 7 months after SARS-CoV-2 vaccination. The TCR sequence derives from a human donor who had recovered from COVID-19. The DNA of the CDR3 is TGTGCCAGCAGAAACCCGGGACTAGCGAACACCGGGGAGCTGTTTTTT. The encoded protein is CASRNPGLANTGELFF.